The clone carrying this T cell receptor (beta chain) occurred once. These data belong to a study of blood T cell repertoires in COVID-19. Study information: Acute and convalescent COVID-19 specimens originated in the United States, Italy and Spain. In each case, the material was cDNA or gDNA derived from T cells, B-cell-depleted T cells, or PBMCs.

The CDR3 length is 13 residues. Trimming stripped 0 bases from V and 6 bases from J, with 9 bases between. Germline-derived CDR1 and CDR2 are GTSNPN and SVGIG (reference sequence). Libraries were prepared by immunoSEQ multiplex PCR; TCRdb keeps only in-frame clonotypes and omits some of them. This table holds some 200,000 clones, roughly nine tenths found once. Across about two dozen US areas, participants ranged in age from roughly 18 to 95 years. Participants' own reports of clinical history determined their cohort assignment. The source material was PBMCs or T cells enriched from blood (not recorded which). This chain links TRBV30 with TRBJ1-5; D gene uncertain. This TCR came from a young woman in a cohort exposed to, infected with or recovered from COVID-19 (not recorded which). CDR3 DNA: TGTGCCTGGAGTGTACAGATATCTCAGCCCCAGCATTTT. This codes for CAWSVQISQPQHF.